This passage covers 17 T cell receptor beta chains from one sample sequenced in a study of CD8 T cells in ankylosing spondylitis. TCRdb re-analysed the 5' RACE reads in MiXCR, keeping a single row per CDR3 protein. The sample comprises 250,000 to 300,000 distinct CDR3 sequences, 20% of which are singletons, and about 8.2% rests with the top ten. Specimen: blood, either unsorted or a sorted T cell fraction (not recorded which). The receptors originated from a male donor with ankylosing spondylitis or in good health (not recorded which).

The chain carries TRBV6-5 and TRBJ1-2; D gene ambiguous. CDR3 size: 18 residues. The V end lost 4 bases, the J end lost 4 bases, and 25 bases lay between the germline ends. CDR1 MNHEY and CDR2 SVGAGI come from the germline V gene. CDR3 loop: CASSSGEPPKGRRYGYTF. The CDR3 bases are TGTGCCAGCAGTTCCGGCGAACCGCCTAAAGGGCGACGCTATGGCTACACCTTC.

Points on this clonotype: One end of the junction is discordant with germline, which a read error may explain. The chain links TRBV5-6 to TRBJ2-3; D is undetermined. The CDR3 extends over 15 amino acids. CDR1 is SGHDT, CDR2 YYEEEE, per germline. The CDR3 spells CTSSPSEVPTDTQYF. The CDR3 coding sequence is TGTACCAGCAGCCCATCCGAAGTACCAACGGATACGCAGTATTTT.

This clonotype has just a few counts. The chain links TRBV28 to TRBJ2-6; either TRBD1 or TRBD2 may fit D (6 bases each). Trimming took 6 bases from V and 4 from J, leaving 16 bases between them. From germline, CDR1 is MDHEN and CDR2 SYDVKM. The CDR3 runs to 16 residues. The CDR3 region is CASRSPGAAGANVLTF. The CDR3 DNA reads TGTGCCAGCAGGTCACCGGGGGCAGCCGGGGCCAACGTCCTGACTTTC.

The chain links TRBV18 to TRBJ2-5, with 8 bases aligning to TRBD1. After removal of 10 bases from V and 3 bases from J, the junction contained 7 bases not matched to a gene. This CDR3 has 13 amino acids. Germline values: CDR1 KGHSH, CDR2 LQKENI. The DNA of the CDR3 is TGTGCCACGGACAGGGATAGGGAAGAGACCCAGTACTTC. Protein sequence: CATDRDREETQYF.

The gene calls are TRBV20-1 and TRBJ2-1, with 9 bases fitting TRBD1. Germline lookup yields CDR1 DFQATT and CDR2 SNEGSKA (reference sequence). Trimming cost V 6 bases and J 12 bases; bases outside gene matches: 9. CDR3 size: 12 residues. CDR3 amino acids: CSANWDRVRQFF. The DNA for the CDR3 is TGCAGTGCAAACTGGGACAGGGTAAGGCAGTTCTTC.

This clonotype was observed a handful of times. This rearrangement joins TRBV5-1 to TRBJ2-1, with TRBD2 matching 11 bases. V gave up 3 bases and J gave up 3 bases; unmatched junction bases: 2. The germline gives CDR1 SGHRS, CDR2 YFSETQ. The CDR3 length is 15 residues. CDR3 sequence reads: CASSSTSGNYNEQFF. CDR3 bases: TGCGCCAGCAGCTCGACTAGCGGGAACTACAATGAGCAGTTCTTC.

This clonotype was seen repeatedly, ten times or more. The rearrangement uses TRBV4-1 and TRBJ1-4; 10 bases map to TRBD1. The CDR3 covers 19 residues. Germline V gene sequence: CDR1 MGHRA, CDR2 YSYEKL. The ends lost 0 bases at V and 5 bases at J; junction bases unmatched: 12. For the CDR3, the DNA is TGCGCCAGCAGCCAAGATGCGGCGACAGGGGGCGGAGGGAATGAAAAACTGTTTTTT. Translating it yields CASSQDAATGGGGNEKLFF.

This clonotype was observed a few times. V gene TRBV20-1 combines with J gene TRBJ2-7; D might be TRBD2 (6 bases). V was cut by 6 bases and J by 1 base, with 7 bases left in between. The CDR3 has 11 amino acids. The germline CDR1 and CDR2 sequences are DFQATT and SNEGSKA (reference sequence). The chain's CDR3 is CSAAGSYEQYV. The CDR3 coding sequence is TGCAGTGCCGCGGGGTCCTACGAGCAGTACGTC.

The V call is TRBV28, the J call TRBJ2-1; D possibly corresponds to TRBD2 (6 bases). Trimming shortened V by 3 bases and J by 0 bases, and 15 bases separated the two germline ends. Looked up from germline, CDR1 is MDHEN and CDR2 is SYDVKM. This CDR3 has 17 residues. CDR3 nucleotide sequence: TGTGCCAGCAGTTTTGTCTATGGCGGGACCTCCTACAATGAGCAGTTCTTC. Translating gives CASSFVYGGTSYNEQFF.

This clonotype has at least ten counts. The chain carries TRBV5-1 and TRBJ2-3, with D possibly matching TRBD2 (6 bases). Looked up from germline, CDR1 is SGHRS and CDR2 is YFSETQ. This CDR3 contains 15 residues. V was clipped by 0 bases and J by 0 bases, with 8 bases between them. CDR3 nucleotide sequence: TGCGCCAGCAGCTTGGTGCGGGGAAGCACAGATACGCAGTATTTT. It specifies CASSLVRGSTDTQYF.

This clonotype was observed a handful of times. This rearrangement joins TRBV24-1 to TRBJ2-1; no definite D call. Germline CDR1 KGHDR, CDR2 SFDVKD. The V end lost 3 bases, the J end lost 1 base, and 3 bases lay between the germline ends. This CDR3 is built from 13 residues. DNA for the CDR3: TGTGCCACCAGTGATGGTTCCTACAATGAGCAGTTCTTC. This gives the protein CATSDGSYNEQFF.

The chain couples TRBV19 to TRBJ1-2; 9 positions match TRBD1. J lost 8 bases, V lost 6 bases, and 16 bases had no gene match. Germline V gives CDR1 LNHDA, CDR2 SQIVND (reference sequence). The CDR3 sequence is 16 residues long. The CDR3 region is CASRRIRDREPEGYTF. The CDR3 DNA reads TGTGCCAGTAGGCGAATCCGGGACAGGGAGCCAGAAGGCTACACCTTC.

This clonotype was seen only a few times. This sequence joins TRBV5-1 and TRBJ1-1; tentative D call: TRBD1 (6 bases). Germline CDR1 reads SGHRS; CDR2 reads YFSETQ. This CDR3 is built from 15 residues. Trimming removed 4 bases at V and 0 bases at J, with 13 bases between. The CDR3, as DNA: TGCGCCAGCAGCCGACTTGGACAGCTGAACACTGAAGCTTTCTTT. This codes for CASSRLGQLNTEAFF. The full variable domain, with the rest looked up from reference TRBV5-1 and TRBJ1-1, is KAGVTQTPRYLIKTRGQQVTLSCSPISGHRSVSWYQQTPGQGLQFLFEYFSETQRNKGNFPGRFSGRQFSNSRSEMNVSTLELGDSALYLCASSRLGQLNTEAFFGQGTRLTVV.

This clonotype has just a few counts. The chain joins TRBV5-4 to TRBJ2-3; 7 positions agree with TRBD1. Germline CDR1 and CDR2: SGHNT and YYREEE (reference sequence). The CDR3 is 14 amino acids. With 5 bases clipped from V and 4 bases from J, the junction kept 7 bases outside the gene matches. The CDR3 spells CASSPNRGPDTQYF. The CDR3 DNA sequence: TGTGCCAGCAGTCCGAACAGGGGCCCAGATACGCAGTATTTT.

The V and J genes are TRBV5-1 and TRBJ2-1; 7 bases line up with TRBD2. The V gene's germline CDR1 is SGHRS and CDR2 YFSETQ. CDR3 length equals 18 residues. Losses at the gene ends were 6 bases for V and 3 bases for J; bases not matched to a gene: 18. The CDR3: CASTLLPGAGANYNEQFF. The CDR3 bases are TGCGCCAGCACCCTTCTGCCTGGGGCGGGAGCCAACTACAATGAGCAGTTCTTC.

The chain couples TRBV5-1 to TRBJ1-4; D gene unclear. Trimming took 0 bases from V and 7 from J, leaving 13 bases between them. The CDR3 spans 15 residues. CDR1 SGHRS and CDR2 YFSETQ come from the germline V gene. CDR3 loop: CASSLGRGGVEKLFF. In DNA, the CDR3 is TGCGCCAGCAGCTTGGGTCGGGGTGGAGTTGAAAAACTGTTTTTT. Full variable domain (remainder filled in from reference TRBV5-1 and TRBJ1-4): KAGVTQTPRYLIKTRGQQVTLSCSPISGHRSVSWYQQTPGQGLQFLFEYFSETQRNKGNFPGRFSGRQFSNSRSEMNVSTLELGDSALYLCASSLGRGGVEKLFFGSGTQLSVL.

V gene TRBV2 combines with J gene TRBJ2-5; D is possibly TRBD1 (5 bases). CDR1 is SNHLY, CDR2 FYNNEI, per germline. This CDR3 is 12 amino acids long. Deletions cut 6 bases from V and 4 bases from J, with 9 bases between. The CDR3 sequence: CASRAGLETQYF. The CDR3 region has the DNA TGTGCCAGCAGGGCAGGGTTAGAGACCCAGTACTTC. The entire variable domain, with the rest obtained from reference TRBV2 and TRBJ2-5, is as follows: EPEVTQTPSHQVTQMGQEVILRCVPISNHLYFYWYRQILGQKVEFLVSFYNNEISEKSEIFDDQFSVERPDGSNFTLKIRSTKLEDSAMYFCASRAGLETQYFGPGTRLLVL.